Reported below is one T cell receptor beta chain. Authors' data handling: Estimation of nucleated cell counts relied on the amplification of reference gene primers. Sequencing used immunoSEQ multiplex PCR; TCRdb keeps in-frame clones, though not all of them. The D gene and trimming were derived from the DNA, and the V and J assignments and clone size from that table. The sample has 99,000 or so clones, about 88% seen once; the top ten hold 5% to 6.5%. The data were obtained in a study of blood T cell repertoires in COVID-19. The wider study: From the United States, Italy and Spain came samples of acute and convalescent COVID-19. T cells, B-cell-depleted T cells, or PBMCs supplied cDNA or gDNA.

The CDR3 totals 14 residues. V was clipped by 0 bases and J by 4 bases, with 8 bases between them. The V gene's germline CDR1 is SEHNR and CDR2 FQNEAQ (reference sequence). This chain joins TRBV7-9 and TRBJ2-3; no clear D. The receptor was isolated from a human donor in a cohort sampled during active COVID-19. Input material: peripheral blood. This CDR3 reads CASSLARRADTQYF. DNA for the CDR3: TGTGCCAGCAGCTTAGCCCGACGGGCAGATACGCAGTATTTT. Filled out from reference TRBV7-9 and TRBJ2-3, the complete variable domain reads DTGVSQNPRHKITKRGQNVTFRCDPISEHNRLYWYRQTLGQGPEFLTYFQNEAQLEKSRLLSDRFSAERPKGSFSTLEIQRTEQGDSAMYLCASSLARRADTQYFGPGTRLTVL.